Reported below is one T cell receptor (beta chain). Its antigen is unknown. These data originate in a study of cytomegalovirus exposure and HLA in healthy donors. Study-wide findings and caveats: In a later analysis, at a false discovery rate of 0.05, roughly 17,000 TCR beta sequences matched HLA alleles. One later analysis reportedly identified an Asian-associated ancestry cluster that showed fewer N-insertions than the roughly 700-donor mean.

Both 60 Vbeta primers and 13 Jbeta primers went into the PCR. The table came from immunoSEQ multiplex PCR; TCRdb's copy has only in-frame clones and leaves some out. This table holds about 200,000 clones, 65% to 90% found once. Sequenced: PBMCs. This clonotype originated in a woman in her forties or fifties in good health and CMV-seronegative.

CDR3 coding DNA: TGTGCCTGGACCCTGACTAGCGGGAGATGGAGGGGGCAGTACTTC. It is translated as CAWTLTSGRWRGQYF. The chain is built from TRBV30 and TRBJ2-7, with 12 bases identical to TRBD2. The CDR3 has 15 residues. The V and J ends lost 4 bases and 9 bases, in that order; junction bases with no gene match: 13. The germline V gene encodes CDR1 GTSNPN and CDR2 SVGIG (reference sequence).